This TCR beta chain derives from a study of Ad26.COV2.S vaccination and SARS-CoV-2 variants. The CDR3 is made up of 14 amino acids. The ends were cut back, 1 base at V and 7 bases at J, with 12 bases in the middle. CDR1 MNHEY and CDR2 SVGEGT come from the germline V gene. Sequenced by immunoSEQ multiplex PCR; TCRdb stores in-frame clones only, minus some. The sample includes some 350,000 clones, 85% to 90% of them seen just once. Treatment in this sample: 19 received Ad26.COV2.S at low or high dose, single or two shots; 5 received placebo; per-sample allocation not given. Material that was analyzed had been drawn on day 63 after the first vaccine or placebo injection. The donor's status was that of an adult aged 18-55 years in Boston. As its vector, the vaccine had Ad26, which expressed Wuhan-strain SARS-CoV-2 spike.

This receptor was identified in a person aged 18-60 years who received the Ad26.COV2.S COVID-19 vaccine or a placebo. The chain uses TRBV6-2 or TRBV6-3 and TRBJ2-3; D gene uncertain. This material consisted of peripheral blood, taken in a trial of Ad26.COV2.S vaccine versus placebo. The CDR3 reads CASSYLQYRYTQYF. The CDR3 nucleotides read TGTGCCAGCAGTTACTTACAGTATCGGTATACGCAGTATTTT.